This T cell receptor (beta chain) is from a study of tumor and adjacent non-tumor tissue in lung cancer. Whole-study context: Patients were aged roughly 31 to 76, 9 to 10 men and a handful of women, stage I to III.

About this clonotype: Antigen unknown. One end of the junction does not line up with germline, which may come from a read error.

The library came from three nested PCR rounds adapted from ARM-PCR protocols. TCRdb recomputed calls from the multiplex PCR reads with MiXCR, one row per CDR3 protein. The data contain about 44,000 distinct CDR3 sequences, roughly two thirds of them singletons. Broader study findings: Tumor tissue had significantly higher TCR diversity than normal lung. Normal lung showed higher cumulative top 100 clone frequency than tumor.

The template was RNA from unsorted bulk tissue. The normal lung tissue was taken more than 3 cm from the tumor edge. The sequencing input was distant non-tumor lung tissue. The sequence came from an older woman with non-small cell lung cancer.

CDR3 bases: TGCAGCGTTGAAACTCAGGACGGTAATGAAAAACTGTTATTT. As protein: CSVETQDGNEKLLF. The rearrangement joins TRBV29-1 to TRBJ1-4; no clear D. The CDR3 loop spans 14 amino acids. CDR1 and CDR2 from the germline V gene are SQVTM and ANQGSEA.